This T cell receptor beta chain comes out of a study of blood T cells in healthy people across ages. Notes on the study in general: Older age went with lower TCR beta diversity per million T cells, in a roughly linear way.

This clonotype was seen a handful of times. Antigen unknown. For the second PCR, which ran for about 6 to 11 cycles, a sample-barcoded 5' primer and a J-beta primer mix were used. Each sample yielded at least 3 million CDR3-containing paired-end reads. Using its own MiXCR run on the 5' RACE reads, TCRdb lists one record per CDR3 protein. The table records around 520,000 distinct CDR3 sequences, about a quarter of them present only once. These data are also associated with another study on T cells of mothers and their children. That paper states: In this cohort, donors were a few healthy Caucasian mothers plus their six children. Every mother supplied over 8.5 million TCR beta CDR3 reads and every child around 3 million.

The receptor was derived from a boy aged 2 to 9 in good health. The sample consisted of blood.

Here the CDR3 reads CASRPPTGELFF. The CDR3 nucleotides read TGTGCCAGCAGGCCTCCGACAGGGGAGCTGTTTTTT. The chain combines TRBV6-5 with TRBJ2-2; D not certain. The CDR3 is 12 residues long. Trimming pared 6 bases from V and 8 bases from J, leaving 10 bases between. Germline CDR1 is MNHEY and CDR2 is SVGAGI.